This T cell receptor beta chain was sequenced in a study of early T cells in non-severe SARS-CoV-2 infection. Across the study: Investigators sequenced bulk RNA drawn from unsorted whole blood, and chains remained unpaired.

Individual cDNA molecules each received unique molecular identifiers attached to them. MiXCR, run by TCRdb on the 5' RACE reads, gives a single entry per CDR3 protein. The repertoire holds some 57,000 distinct CDR3 sequences, with around 9% as singletons. This clonotype appeared a few times. Its antigen remains unknown. The CDR3 runs to 14 residues. The V gene lost 4 bases and the J gene lost 0 bases, with 8 bases spanning the gap. Germline CDR1 is SNHLY and CDR2 is FYNNEI. General study findings and limits: VDJdb matching, biased toward anti-spike CD8 responses, missed private and CD4 specificities.

The chain carries TRBV2 and TRBJ2-3; D is ambiguous. The source of this sequence is an adult who was a healthcare worker with PCR-confirmed SARS-CoV-2 infection or an uninfected control (not recorded which). Sequencing was done on a sample of whole blood. CDR3 loop: CASSVAQSTDTQYF. The CDR3, as DNA: TGTGCCAGCAGTGTGGCCCAGAGCACAGATACGCAGTATTTT.